These T cell receptor beta chains were read from a single sample in a study of spatial heterogeneity in lung cancer. TCRdb fed the 5' RACE reads into MiXCR, producing one record per CDR3 protein. The data show approximately 40,000 distinct CDR3 sequences, 4% to 6% seen once. The specimen was PBMCs, collected at surgery. Receptor source: a female donor with early-stage non-small cell lung cancer. The CDR3 runs from the conserved cysteine through the conserved F or W. Each record gives: V gene, J gene, clone size, D gene, CDR3 DNA, CDR3 protein. The D gene is left open where the match is weak. Only part of the rows carry a size: once, few, many, or a class if the clone is expanded.

TRBV7-8	TRBJ2-4	many	-	TGTGCCAGCAGCTTAAGCCTAGCCAAAAACATTCAGTACTTC	CASSLSLAKNIQYF
TRBV5-4	TRBJ2-2	-	-	TGTGCCGGTACAGGGACTGCCGGGGAGCTGTTTTTT	CAGTGTAGELFF
TRBV3-1	TRBJ1-2	many	TRBD1	TGTGCCAGCAGCCAAAGACAGGGAGGGTATGGCTACACCTTC	CASSQRQGGYGYTF
TRBV5-5	TRBJ2-7	-	-	TGTGCCAGCAGCTTGAGTACAGGGTTTCCCTACGAGCAGTACTTC	CASSLSTGFPYEQYF
TRBV5-6	TRBJ1-3	many	-	TGTGCCAGCAGCTTGTTGGACGGCTCTGGAAACACCATATATTTT	CASSLLDGSGNTIYF
TRBV7-9	TRBJ1-5	few	-	TGTGCCAGCAGCGCCCAGGGAAGCAATCAGCCCCAGCATTTT	CASSAQGSNQPQHF
TRBV3-1	TRBJ1-1	few	-	TGTGTCAGCAGCCGCAACGGCAGAACTGAAGCTTTCTTT	CVSSRNGRTEAFF
TRBV27	TRBJ2-7	few	TRBD2	TGTGCCAGCAGTTTATCGTCAGGGACTATCTACGAGCAGTACTTC	CASSLSSGTIYEQYF
TRBV4-3	TRBJ2-7	-	-	TGCGCCAGCAGCCACGGGGGCGGGGCTGAGCAGTACTTC	CASSHGGGAEQYF
TRBV12-3/TRBV12-4	TRBJ2-1	many	TRBD2	TGTGCCAGCAGTTTTTTCGGGACTAGCGGGGGGGCCTACAATGAGCAGTTCTTC	CASSFFGTSGGAYNEQFF
TRBV7-9	TRBJ2-3	many	TRBD2	TGTGCCAGCAGCTCTAGCGGGGCGAGCACAGATACGCAGTATTTT	CASSSSGASTDTQYF
TRBV20-1	TRBJ1-4	few	TRBD1	TGCAGTGCTAGAGAGGGGACAGATATAAATGAAAAACTGTTTTTT	CSAREGTDINEKLFF
TRBV18	TRBJ1-1	medium-sized	-	TGTGCCAGCTCACCATCGGGGATGACTGAAGCTTTCTTT	CASSPSGMTEAFF
TRBV5-1	TRBJ2-7	many	TRBD2	TGCGCCAGCAGCCTGACTAGCGGGGCAGGGCACTACGAGCAGTACTTC	CASSLTSGAGHYEQYF
TRBV9	TRBJ2-2	many	-	TGTGCCAGCAGCGATGGATTAGGGGTCGGCACCGGGGAGCTGTTTTTT	CASSDGLGVGTGELFF